This is a list of T cell receptor beta chains from one sample in a study of ipilimumab plus nivolumab after autologous stem cell transplantation. TCRdb's copy holds only in-frame clones and misses some; the assay was immunoSEQ multiplex PCR. Counted here are 20,000 to 30,000 clones, 70% to 90% occurring once; the ten biggest clones make up approximately 5.2%. Specimen: PBMCs, collected in a trial of ipilimumab plus nivolumab as post-transplant consolidation. These receptors all stem from a male donor with diffuse large B-cell lymphoma. The CDR3 runs from the conserved cysteine through the conserved F or W. A D gene is named only where the DNA matches it firmly. Some rows mark clone size as missing; the rest say once, few, many or name a class of expanded clone.

>-|-|TRBV7-2|TRBJ1-4
CASSLASGATNEKLFF
TGTGCCAGCAGCTTAGCCAGCGGTGCAACTAATGAAAAACTGTTTTTT
>-|-|TRBV20-1|TRBJ1-1
CSAGVNTEAFF
TGCAGTGCGGGGGTGAACACTGAAGCTTTCTTT
>TRBD2|-|TRBV5-6|TRBJ2-5
CASSLGLAGQETQYF
TGTGCCAGCAGCTTGGGGCTAGCGGGGCAAGAGACCCAGTACTTC
>TRBD1|-|TRBV6-1|TRBJ1-4
CASSVDRVREKLFF
TGTGCCAGCAGTGTAGACAGGGTGAGAGAAAAACTGTTTTTT
>-|-|TRBV4-1|TRBJ2-5
CASSRGGVGETQYF
TGCGCCAGCAGCAGGGGGGGGGTAGGTGAGACCCAGTACTTC
>-|few|TRBV11-2|TRBJ2-1
CASSLVVNEQFF
TGTGCCAGCAGCTTAGTAGTAAATGAGCAGTTCTTC
>-|once|TRBV7-9|TRBJ2-7
CASSRDGTYEQYF
TGTGCCAGCAGCAGGGACGGAACCTACGAGCAGTACTTC
>TRBD1|-|TRBV5-4|TRBJ1-2
CASSLQGVSYGYTF
TGTGCCAGCAGCTTACAGGGGGTATCCTATGGCTACACCTTC
>TRBD1|-|TRBV5-5|TRBJ1-2
CASSGGDRGAYGYTF
TGTGCCAGCAGCGGAGGGGACAGGGGGGCCTATGGCTACACCTTC
>-|once|TRBV18|TRBJ2-1
CASSPGIRADEQFF
TGTGCCAGCTCACCAGGCATACGGGCCGATGAGCAGTTCTTC
>TRBD2|-|TRBV16|TRBJ2-7
CASSQFNPSGSYEQYF
TGTGCCAGCAGCCAATTCAATCCTAGCGGAAGTTACGAGCAGTACTTC
>-|-|TRBV5-1|TRBJ1-2
CASSVQGGLNYGYTF
TGCGCCAGCTCTGTGCAGGGTGGTCTGAACTATGGCTACACCTTC
>-|-|TRBV7-2|TRBJ2-1
CASSLRLRLGNEQFF
TGTGCCAGCAGCTTGAGACTCCGCCTGGGGAATGAGCAGTTCTTC
>-|-|TRBV21-1|TRBJ1-5
CASSKLAGSNQPQHF
TGTGCCAGCAGCAAATTAGCGGGCAGCAATCAGCCCCAGCATTTT
>-|-|TRBV12-2|TRBJ2-7
CASRPPGHSPKEQYF
TGTGCAAGTCGCCCCCCCGGACACAGTCCCAAGGAGCAGTACTTC
>-|-|TRBV18|TRBJ2-5
CASSRDLGEKETQYF
TGTGCCAGCTCACGGGACCTCGGGGAAAAAGAGACCCAGTACTTC
>-|-|TRBV5-1|TRBJ2-5
CASSLVGQGETQYF
TGCGCCAGCAGCTTGGTAGGGCAGGGAGAGACCCAGTACTTC
>-|-|TRBV7-2|TRBJ2-7
CASSLRGGPYEQYF
TGTGCCAGCAGCTTAAGGGGGGGGCCCTACGAGCAGTACTTC
>-|-|TRBV4-2|TRBJ2-7
CASSHLSSYEQYF
TGTGCCAGCAGCCACCTCTCCTCCTACGAGCAGTACTTC
>TRBD1|few|TRBV11-2|TRBJ2-1
CASSLEGQLGNEQFF
TGTGCCAGCAGCTTAGAGGGACAGCTGGGCAATGAGCAGTTCTTC
>-|-|TRBV4-1|TRBJ2-1
CASSQSARALNSYNEQFF
TGCGCCAGCAGCCAATCCGCCCGGGCCCTGAATTCCTACAATGAGCAGTTCTTC
>-|-|TRBV27|TRBJ2-1
CASSLLGINEQFF
TGTGCCAGCAGTTTATTGGGCATCAATGAGCAGTTCTTC
>TRBD1|-|TRBV15|TRBJ1-4
CATSRDRQGKLFF
TGTGCCACCAGCAGAGATCGACAGGGGAAACTGTTTTTT
>TRBD2|-|TRBV4-1|TRBJ2-7
CASSRQRDSYEQYF
TGCGCCAGCAGCCGCCAGCGGGACTCCTACGAGCAGTACTTC
>TRBD2|-|TRBV11-2|TRBJ2-1
CASSLAPSGGGAGYNEQFF
TGTGCCAGCAGCTTAGCCCCCTCGGGGGGGGGCGCCGGGTACAATGAGCAGTTCTTC
>TRBD2|-|TRBV5-1|TRBJ2-3
CASRPLAGGFTDTQYF
TGCGCCAGCAGACCCCTAGCGGGGGGTTTCACAGATACGCAGTATTTT
>-|few|TRBV6-1|TRBJ2-2
CASSSRVEGAGELFF
TGTGCCAGCAGTTCGCGGGTAGAGGGTGCCGGGGAGCTGTTTTTT
>TRBD2|-|TRBV11-2|TRBJ2-1
CASSPSNGLAGGAYNEQFF
TGTGCCAGCAGCCCTAGTAACGGCCTAGCGGGGGGGGCCTACAATGAGCAGTTCTTC
>-|-|TRBV10-2|TRBJ1-6
CASSEVDYSYNSPLHF
TGCGCCAGCAGTGAGGTCGACTACTCCTATAATTCACCCCTCCACTTT
>TRBD1|few|TRBV19|TRBJ1-1
CASTRGPATEAFF
TGTGCCAGTACCAGGGGGCCGGCCACTGAAGCTTTCTTT
>-|-|TRBV18|TRBJ2-7
CASSPPSSYEQYF
TGTGCCAGCTCACCACCGAGCTCCTACGAGCAGTACTTC
>-|-|TRBV6-5|TRBJ1-2
CASRQGNYGYTF
TGTGCCAGCAGGCAAGGGAACTATGGCTACACCTTC
>-|-|TRBV7-2|TRBJ2-3
CASSPDTDTQYF
TGTGCCAGCAGCCCGGACACAGATACGCAGTATTTT
>TRBD1|-|TRBV5-4|TRBJ1-2
CASSGEVTGAYGYTF
TGTGCCAGCAGCGGGGAGGTGACAGGGGCCTATGGCTACACCTTC
>-|once|TRBV5-5|TRBJ1-2
CASSLLLVGYTF
TGTGCCAGCAGCCTCCTCCTGGTTGGCTACACCTTC
>TRBD1|-|TRBV19|TRBJ1-5
CASSLRTGNNQPQHF
TGTGCCAGTAGCCTCAGGACAGGGAATAATCAGCCCCAGCATTTT
>-|-|TRBV5-1|TRBJ2-5
CASSLSGLKTQETQYF
TGCGCCAGCAGCTTGAGTGGACTGAAAACTCAAGAGACCCAGTACTTC
>-|-|TRBV11-2|TRBJ2-5
CASSLVWGPQETQYF
TGTGCCAGCAGCTTAGTTTGGGGTCCGCAAGAGACCCAGTACTTC
>-|-|TRBV29-1|TRBJ2-1
CSVGSNEQFF
TGCAGCGTTGGAAGCAATGAGCAGTTCTTC
>TRBD1|-|TRBV5-1|TRBJ1-2
CASSLQGAYGYTF
TGCGCCAGCAGCTTGCAGGGGGCGTATGGCTACACCTTC
>-|once|TRBV6-5|TRBJ1-2
CASSGPRVHGYGYTF
TGTGCCAGCAGTGGCCCCAGGGTCCACGGCTATGGCTACACCTTC
>TRBD2|-|TRBV27|TRBJ2-1
CASTQGASGYNEQFF
TGTGCCAGCACCCAAGGGGCTAGCGGGTACAATGAGCAGTTCTTC
>-|-|TRBV27|TRBJ2-7
CASRSGFGTYEQYF
TGTGCCAGCAGGTCAGGCTTCGGAACCTACGAGCAGTACTTC
>-|-|TRBV5-1|TRBJ2-7
CASSKTFEIPYEQYF
TGCGCCAGCAGTAAGACGTTTGAAATTCCCTACGAGCAGTACTTC
>TRBD2|-|TRBV30|TRBJ2-1
CAWTPKGLAGFNEQFF
TGTGCCTGGACCCCAAAGGGACTAGCGGGGTTTAATGAGCAGTTCTTC
>TRBD1|-|TRBV15|TRBJ1-2
CATSRDWTGGLSYGYTF
TGTGCCACCAGCAGGGATTGGACAGGGGGACTTAGCTATGGCTACACCTTC
>-|once|TRBV27|TRBJ1-5
CASSARDSRGNQPQHF
TGTGCCAGCAGTGCAAGGGACTCCCGCGGTAATCAGCCCCAGCATTTT
>-|few|TRBV5-6|TRBJ1-4
CASSLQQGAFDEKLFF
TGTGCCAGCAGCTTGCAACAGGGAGCTTTTGATGAAAAACTGTTTTTT
>TRBD1|-|TRBV13|TRBJ2-3
CASSLLRGLSTDTQYF
TGTGCCAGCAGCTTATTGAGGGGGCTGAGCACAGATACGCAGTATTTT